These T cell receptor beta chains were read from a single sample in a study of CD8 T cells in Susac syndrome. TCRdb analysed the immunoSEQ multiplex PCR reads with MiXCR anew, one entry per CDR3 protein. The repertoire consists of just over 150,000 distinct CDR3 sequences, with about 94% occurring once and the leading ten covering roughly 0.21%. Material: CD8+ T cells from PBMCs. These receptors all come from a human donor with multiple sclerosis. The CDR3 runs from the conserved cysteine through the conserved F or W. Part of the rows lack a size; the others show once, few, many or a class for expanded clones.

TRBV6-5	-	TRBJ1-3	CASRLSDNSGNTIYF
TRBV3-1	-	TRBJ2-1	CASSQASGGLNYNEQFF
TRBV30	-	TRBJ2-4	CARGQGDGTAKNIQYF
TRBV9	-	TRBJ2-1	CASSGPHQFF
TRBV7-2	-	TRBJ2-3	CASSSRGDGSTDTQYF
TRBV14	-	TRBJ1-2	CASSQAGGYGYTF
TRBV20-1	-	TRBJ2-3	CSARGRGSTIKTDTQYF
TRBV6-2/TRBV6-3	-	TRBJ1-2	CAISGGQLNYGYTF
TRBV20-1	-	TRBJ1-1	CSAPDRVNTEAFF
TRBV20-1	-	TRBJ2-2	CSAIPGDTGELFF
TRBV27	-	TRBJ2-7	CASSFGGTESSYEQYF
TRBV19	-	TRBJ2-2	CASSMGRRAGELFF
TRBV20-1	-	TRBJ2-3	CSAGLAVTQYF
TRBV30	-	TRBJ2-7	CAWSGYSSYEQYF
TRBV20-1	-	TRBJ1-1	CSARDLGWDTEAFF
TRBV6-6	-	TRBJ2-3	CASSWVKNGADTQYF
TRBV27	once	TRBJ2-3	CASSPGTGRDTQYF
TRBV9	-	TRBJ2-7	CASSVEGQGYEQYF
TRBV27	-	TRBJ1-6	CASSFLTGGGSPLHF
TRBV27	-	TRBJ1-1	CASSFTGGVTEAFF
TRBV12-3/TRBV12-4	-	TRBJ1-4	CASRSGALNEKLFF
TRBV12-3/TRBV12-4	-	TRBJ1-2	CASSPPGLNYGYTF
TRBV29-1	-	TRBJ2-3	CSVEGGTSAASTDTQYF
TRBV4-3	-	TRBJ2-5	CASSPGRFQETQYF
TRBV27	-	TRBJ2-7	CASSSGAREQYF
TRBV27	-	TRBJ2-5	CASSRGRRETQYF
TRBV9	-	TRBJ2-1	CASSVDPLGVGNEQFF
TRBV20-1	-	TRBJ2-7	CSARYTGNLKLYEQYF
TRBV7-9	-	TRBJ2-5	CASSLISNEETQYF
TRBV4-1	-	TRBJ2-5	CASSQETGGVEETQYF
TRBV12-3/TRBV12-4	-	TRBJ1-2	CASTPPGVNPYNVANYGYTF
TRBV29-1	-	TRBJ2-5	CSVGQGAWETLYF
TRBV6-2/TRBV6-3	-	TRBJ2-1	CASSSPPSGGGDEQFF
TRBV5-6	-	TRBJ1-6	CASSLGPNSPLHF
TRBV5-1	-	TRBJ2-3	CASRDKSTDTQYF
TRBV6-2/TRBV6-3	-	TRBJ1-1	CASSLYGNTEAFF
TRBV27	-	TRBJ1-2	CASSLRGGIGYTF
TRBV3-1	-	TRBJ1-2	CASSQYSPRDRASGYTF